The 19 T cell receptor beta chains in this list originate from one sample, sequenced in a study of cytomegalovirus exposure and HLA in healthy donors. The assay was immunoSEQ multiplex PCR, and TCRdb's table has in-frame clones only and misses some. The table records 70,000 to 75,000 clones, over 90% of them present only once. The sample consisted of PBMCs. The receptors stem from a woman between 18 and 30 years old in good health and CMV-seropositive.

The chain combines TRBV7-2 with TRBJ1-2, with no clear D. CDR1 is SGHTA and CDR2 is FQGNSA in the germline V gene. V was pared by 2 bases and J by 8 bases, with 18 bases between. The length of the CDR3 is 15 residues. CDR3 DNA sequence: TGTGCCAGCAGCTTACGACCGGGGTCGGGGAGAGGCTACACCTTC. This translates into CASSLRPGSGRGYTF.

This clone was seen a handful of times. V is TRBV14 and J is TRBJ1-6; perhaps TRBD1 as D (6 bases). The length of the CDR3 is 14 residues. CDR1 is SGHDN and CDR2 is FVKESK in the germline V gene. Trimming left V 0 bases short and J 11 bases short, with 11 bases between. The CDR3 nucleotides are TGTGCCAGCAGCCAAGAGACAGGTTCGGCACCCCTCCACTTT. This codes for CASSQETGSAPLHF.

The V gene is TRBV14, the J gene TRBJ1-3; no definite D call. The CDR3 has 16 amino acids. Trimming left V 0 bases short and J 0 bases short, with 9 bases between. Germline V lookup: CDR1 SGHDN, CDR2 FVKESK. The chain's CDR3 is CASSQDLASSGNTIYF. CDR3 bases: TGTGCCAGCAGCCAAGATTTGGCCAGCTCTGGAAACACCATATATTTT.

The CDR3 spells CASSLGRGGRNEQFF. The CDR3 coding sequence is TGCGCCAGCAGCTTGGGTCGGGGGGGCCGGAATGAGCAGTTCTTC. The chain uses TRBV5-1 and TRBJ2-1; 8 bases line up with TRBD2. The CDR3 contains 15 residues. The germline V gene encodes CDR1 SGHRS and CDR2 YFSETQ. Losses at the gene ends were 0 bases for V and 7 bases for J; bases not matched to a gene: 6.

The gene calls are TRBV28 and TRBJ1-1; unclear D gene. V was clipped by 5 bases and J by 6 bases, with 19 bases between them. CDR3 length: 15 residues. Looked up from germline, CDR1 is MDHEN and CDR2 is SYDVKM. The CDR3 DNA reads TGTGCCAGCAGTCCTTCATATCCTACAGTCGCTGAAGCTTTCTTT. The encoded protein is CASSPSYPTVAEAFF.

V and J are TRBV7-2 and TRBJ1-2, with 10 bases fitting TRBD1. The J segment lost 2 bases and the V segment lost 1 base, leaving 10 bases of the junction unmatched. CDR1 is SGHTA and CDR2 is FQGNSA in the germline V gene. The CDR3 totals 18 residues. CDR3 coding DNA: TGTGCCAGCAGCTTAGGGCCGGGACAGGGGAGCTGGAACTATGGCTACACCTTC. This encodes CASSLGPGQGSWNYGYTF.

CDR3 protein: CASSSGQDFQETQYF. The CDR3 bases are TGTGCCAGCAGCTCCGGACAGGACTTCCAAGAGACCCAGTACTTC. The V gene is TRBV7-3, the J gene TRBJ2-5, with 7 nucleotides matching TRBD1. Germline values: CDR1 SGHTA, CDR2 FQGTGA. This CDR3 comprises 15 residues. With V trimmed by 4 bases and J by 1 base, 6 bases remained unmatched.

DNA of the CDR3: TGTGCCAGCAGTTTATGGGAGGGCACCTACGAGCAGTACTTC. This gives the protein CASSLWEGTYEQYF. This chain joins TRBV27 and TRBJ2-7, with TRBD2 matching over 7 bases. The CDR3 spans 14 residues. Germline V gene lookup returns CDR1 MNHEY and CDR2 SMNVEV (reference sequence). Trimming took 1 base from V and 2 from J; bases not matched to a gene: 2.

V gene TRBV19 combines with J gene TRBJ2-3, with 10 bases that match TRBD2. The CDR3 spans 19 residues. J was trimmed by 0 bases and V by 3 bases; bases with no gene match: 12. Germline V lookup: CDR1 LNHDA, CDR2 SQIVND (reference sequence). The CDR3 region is CASSIQALAGAGSTDTQYF. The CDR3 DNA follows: TGTGCCAGTAGTATTCAAGCCCTAGCGGGAGCGGGGAGCACAGATACGCAGTATTTT.

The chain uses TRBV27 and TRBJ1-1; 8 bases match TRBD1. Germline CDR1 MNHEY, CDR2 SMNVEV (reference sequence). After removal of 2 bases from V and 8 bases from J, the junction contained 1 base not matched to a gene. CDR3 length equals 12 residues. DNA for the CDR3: TGTGCCAGCAGTTTAAGGACAGGGGAAGCTTTCTTT. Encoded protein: CASSLRTGEAFF.

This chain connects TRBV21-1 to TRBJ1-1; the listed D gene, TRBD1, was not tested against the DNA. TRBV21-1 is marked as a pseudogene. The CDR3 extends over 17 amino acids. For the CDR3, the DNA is TGTGCCAGCAACCGAGACAGGAGAGTGCCGGATAACACTGAAGCTTTCTTT. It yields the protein CASNRDRRVPDNTEAFF.

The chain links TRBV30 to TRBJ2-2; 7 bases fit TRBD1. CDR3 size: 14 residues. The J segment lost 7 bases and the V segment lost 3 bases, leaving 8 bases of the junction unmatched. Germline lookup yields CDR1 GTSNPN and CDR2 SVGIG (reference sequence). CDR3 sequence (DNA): TGTGCCTGGAGATATGACAGGGTCCTCGGGGAGCTGTTTTTT. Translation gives CAWRYDRVLGELFF.

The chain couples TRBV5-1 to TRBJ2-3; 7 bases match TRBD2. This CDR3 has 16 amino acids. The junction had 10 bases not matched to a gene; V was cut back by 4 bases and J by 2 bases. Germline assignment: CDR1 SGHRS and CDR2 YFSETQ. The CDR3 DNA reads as TGCGCCAGCAGCGCCGTCGGGACTACTTACACAGATACGCAGTATTTT. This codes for CASSAVGTTYTDTQYF.

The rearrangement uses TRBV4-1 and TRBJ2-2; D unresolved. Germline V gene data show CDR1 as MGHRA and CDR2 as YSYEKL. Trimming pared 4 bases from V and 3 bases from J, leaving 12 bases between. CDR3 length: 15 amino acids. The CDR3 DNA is TGCGCCAGCAGCCGCAACCAACAGTACACCGGGGAGCTGTTTTTT. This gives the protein CASSRNQQYTGELFF.

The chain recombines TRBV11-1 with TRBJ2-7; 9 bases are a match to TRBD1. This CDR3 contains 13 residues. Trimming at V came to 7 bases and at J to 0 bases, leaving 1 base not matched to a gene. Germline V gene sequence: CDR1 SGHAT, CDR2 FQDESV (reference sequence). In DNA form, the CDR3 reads TGTGCCAGCAAGGGACAGGGCTCCTACGAGCAGTACTTC. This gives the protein CASKGQGSYEQYF. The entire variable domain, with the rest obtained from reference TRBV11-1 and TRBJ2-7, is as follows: EAEVAQSPRYKITEKSQAVAFWCDPISGHATLYWYRQILGQGPELLVQFQDESVVDDSQLPKDRFSAERLKGVDSTLKIQPAELGDSAMYLCASKGQGSYEQYFGPGTRLTVT.

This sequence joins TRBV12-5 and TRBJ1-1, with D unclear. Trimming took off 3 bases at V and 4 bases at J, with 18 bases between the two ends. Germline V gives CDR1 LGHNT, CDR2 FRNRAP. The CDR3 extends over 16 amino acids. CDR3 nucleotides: TGTGCTAGTGGTTTTTCTCCTGGCGAGGCGATCACTGAAGCTTTCTTT. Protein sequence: CASGFSPGEAITEAFF.

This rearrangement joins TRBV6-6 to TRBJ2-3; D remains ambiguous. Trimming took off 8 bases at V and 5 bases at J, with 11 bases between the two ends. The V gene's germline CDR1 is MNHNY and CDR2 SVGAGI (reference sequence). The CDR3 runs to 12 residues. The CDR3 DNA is TGTGCCAGCTTGGGTCTAGGAGATACGCAGTATTTT. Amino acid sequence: CASLGLGDTQYF.

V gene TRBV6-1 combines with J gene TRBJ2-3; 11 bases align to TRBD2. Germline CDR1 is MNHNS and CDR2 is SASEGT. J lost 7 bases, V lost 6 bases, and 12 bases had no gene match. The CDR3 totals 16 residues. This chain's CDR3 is CASSEQTSGRLYTQYF. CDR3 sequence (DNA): TGTGCCAGCAGCGAACAAACTAGCGGGAGACTATATACGCAGTATTTT.

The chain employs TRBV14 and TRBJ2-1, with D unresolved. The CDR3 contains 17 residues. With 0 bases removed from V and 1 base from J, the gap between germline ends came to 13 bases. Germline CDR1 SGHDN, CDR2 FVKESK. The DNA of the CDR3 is TGTGCCAGCAGCCAAGATCGGCAGGCCCTATCCTACAATGAGCAGTTCTTC. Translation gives CASSQDRQALSYNEQFF.